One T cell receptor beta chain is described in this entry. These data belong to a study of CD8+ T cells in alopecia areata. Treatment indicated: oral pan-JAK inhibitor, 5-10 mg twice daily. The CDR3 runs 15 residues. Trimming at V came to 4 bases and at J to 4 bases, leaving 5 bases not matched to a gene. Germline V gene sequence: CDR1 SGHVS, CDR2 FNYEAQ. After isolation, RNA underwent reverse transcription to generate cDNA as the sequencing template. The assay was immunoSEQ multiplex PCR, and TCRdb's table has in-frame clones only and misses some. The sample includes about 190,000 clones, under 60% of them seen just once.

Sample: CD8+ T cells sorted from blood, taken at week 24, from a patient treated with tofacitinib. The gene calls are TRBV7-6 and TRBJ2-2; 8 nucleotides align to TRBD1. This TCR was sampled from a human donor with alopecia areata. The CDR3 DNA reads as TGTGCCAGCAGCTCGGACGACAGGGGCACCGGGGAGCTGTTTTTT. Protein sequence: CASSSDDRGTGELFF.